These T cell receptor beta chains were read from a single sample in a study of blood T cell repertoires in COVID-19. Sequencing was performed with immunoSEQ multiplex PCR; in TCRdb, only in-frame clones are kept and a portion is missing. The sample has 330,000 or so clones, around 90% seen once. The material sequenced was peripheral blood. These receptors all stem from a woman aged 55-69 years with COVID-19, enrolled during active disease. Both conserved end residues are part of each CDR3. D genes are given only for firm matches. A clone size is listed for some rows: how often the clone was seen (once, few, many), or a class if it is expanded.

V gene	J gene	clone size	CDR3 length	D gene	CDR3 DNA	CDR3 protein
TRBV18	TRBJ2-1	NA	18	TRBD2	TGTGCCAGCTCACCTCCCCGTAGCGGGGGGGTCTCCTACAATGAGCAGTTCTTC	CASSPPRSGGVSYNEQFF
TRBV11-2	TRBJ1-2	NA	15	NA	TGTGCCAGCAGCCTTGGAACAGGGTACCCCTATGGCTACACCTTC	CASSLGTGYPYGYTF
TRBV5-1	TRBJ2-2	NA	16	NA	TGCGCCAGCAGCTTGGCACTAGCAGGAAACACCGGGGAGCTGTTTTTT	CASSLALAGNTGELFF
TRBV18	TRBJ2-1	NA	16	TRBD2	TGTGCCAGCTCCAAACCACAGGGCGGGGGGATCAATGAGCAGTTCTTC	CASSKPQGGGINEQFF
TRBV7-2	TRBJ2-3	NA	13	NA	TGTGCCAGCAGCTTAAGTGGTAGAGATACGCAGTATTTT	CASSLSGRDTQYF
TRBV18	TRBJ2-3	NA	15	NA	TGTGCCAGCCCCCCTCTAGCTGGGTCCACAGATACGCAGTATTTT	CASPPLAGSTDTQYF
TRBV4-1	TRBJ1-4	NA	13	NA	TGCGCCAGCAGCCAGTTTGCAGATGAAAAACTGTTTTTT	CASSQFADEKLFF
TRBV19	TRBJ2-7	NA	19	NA	TGTGCCAGTAGTAGCCACCCTCTACAGACCGGTTGGTACTCCTACGAGCAGTACTTC	CASSSHPLQTGWYSYEQYF
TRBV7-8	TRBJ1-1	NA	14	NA	TGTGCCAGCAGCTTTACCAGTTTGAACACTGAAGCTTTCTTT	CASSFTSLNTEAFF
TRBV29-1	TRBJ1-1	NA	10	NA	TGCAGCGTGGCCGCGGGGGAAGCTTTCTTT	CSVAAGEAFF
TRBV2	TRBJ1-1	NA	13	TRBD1	TGTGCCAGCAGCGCCGACAGGGCCGCTGAAGCTTTCTTT	CASSADRAAEAFF
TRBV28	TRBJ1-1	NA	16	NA	TGTGCCAGCAGTTTACCCATTGGGGGGGGGAACACTGAAGCTTTCTTT	CASSLPIGGGNTEAFF
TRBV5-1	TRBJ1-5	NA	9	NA	TGCGCCAGCCGGGACCCCAGGGGTTTT	CASRDPRGF
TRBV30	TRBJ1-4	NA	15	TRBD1	TGTGCCTGGAGTGTACGTCGGGACAGTGAAGAAAAACTGTTTTTT	CAWSVRRDSEEKLFF
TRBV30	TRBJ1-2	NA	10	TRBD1	TGTGCCTGGCAGGGGGGCGGCTACACCTTC	CAWQGGGYTF
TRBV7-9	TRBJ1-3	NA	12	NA	TGTGCCAGCAGCGGAGTAGGAAACACCATATATTTT	CASSGVGNTIYF
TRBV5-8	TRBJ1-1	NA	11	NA	TGTGCCAGCAGCTTGGGCAGTGAAGCTTTCTTT	CASSLGSEAFF
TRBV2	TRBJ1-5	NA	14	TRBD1	TGTGCCAGCAACCCCCAGGGGGCATATCAGCCCCAGCATTTT	CASNPQGAYQPQHF
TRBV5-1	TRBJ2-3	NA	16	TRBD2	TGCGCCAGCAGCTGGACTAGCGGGGGGCTCACAGATACGCAGTATTTT	CASSWTSGGLTDTQYF
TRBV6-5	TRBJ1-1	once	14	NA	TGTGCCAGCAGTCAGCGGGCCCGTGGGGCTGAAGCTTTCTTT	CASSQRARGAEAFF
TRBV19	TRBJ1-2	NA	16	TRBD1	TGTGCCAGTAGTATCTCCCCGGGACAGGCAGGCTATGGCTACACCTTC	CASSISPGQAGYGYTF
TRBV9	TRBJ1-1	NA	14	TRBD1	TGTGCCAGCAGCGTATCAGGGGGGTACACTGAAGCTTTCTTT	CASSVSGGYTEAFF
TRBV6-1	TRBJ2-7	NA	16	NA	TGTGCCAGCAGTGAAGTTGCTCCGGGACACACCTACGAGCAGTACTTC	CASSEVAPGHTYEQYF
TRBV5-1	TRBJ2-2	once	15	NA	TGCGCCAGCTCTCGAGCACTTACGAACACCGGGGAGCTGTTTTTT	CASSRALTNTGELFF
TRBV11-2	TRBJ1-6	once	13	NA	TGTGCCAGCAGCCAGGGGCTGAATTCACCCCTCCACTTT	CASSQGLNSPLHF
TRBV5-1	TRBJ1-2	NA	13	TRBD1	TGCGCCAGCAGCTGGACAGGGGGAGACGGCTACACCTTC	CASSWTGGDGYTF
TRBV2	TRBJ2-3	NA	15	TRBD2	TGTGCCAGCAGTTTAGCGGGGGGCGGCACAGATACGCAGTATTTT	CASSLAGGGTDTQYF